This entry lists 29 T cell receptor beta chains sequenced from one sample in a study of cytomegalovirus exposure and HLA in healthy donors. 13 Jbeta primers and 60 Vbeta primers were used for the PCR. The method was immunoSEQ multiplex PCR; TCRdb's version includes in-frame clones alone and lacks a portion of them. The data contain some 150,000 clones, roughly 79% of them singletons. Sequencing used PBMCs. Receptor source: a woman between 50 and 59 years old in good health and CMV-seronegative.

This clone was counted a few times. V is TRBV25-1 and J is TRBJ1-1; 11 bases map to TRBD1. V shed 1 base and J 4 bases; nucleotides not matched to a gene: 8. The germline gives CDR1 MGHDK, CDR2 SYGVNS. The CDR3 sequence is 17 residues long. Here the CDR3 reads CASSEWRTGGSGTEAFF. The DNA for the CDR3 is TGTGCCAGCAGTGAATGGAGGACAGGGGGCAGCGGCACTGAAGCTTTCTTT. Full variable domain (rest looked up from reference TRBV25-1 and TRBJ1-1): EADIYQTPRYLVIGTGKKITLECSQTMGHDKMYWYQQDPGMELHLIHYSYGVNSTEKGDLSSESTVSRIRTEHFPLTLESARPSHTSQYLCASSEWRTGGSGTEAFFGQGTRLTVV.

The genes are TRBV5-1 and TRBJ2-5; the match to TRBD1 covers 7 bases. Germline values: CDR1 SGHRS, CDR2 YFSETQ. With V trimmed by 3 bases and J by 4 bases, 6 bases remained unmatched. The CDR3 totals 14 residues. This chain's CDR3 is CASSSWDSSETQYF. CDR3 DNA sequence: TGCGCCAGCAGCTCCTGGGACAGTTCAGAGACCCAGTACTTC.

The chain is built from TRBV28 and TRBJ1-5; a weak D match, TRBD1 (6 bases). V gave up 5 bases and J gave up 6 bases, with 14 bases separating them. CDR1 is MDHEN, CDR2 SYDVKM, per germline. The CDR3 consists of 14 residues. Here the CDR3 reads CASSPGQGTQPQHF. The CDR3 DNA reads TGTGCCAGCAGTCCCGGGCAGGGGACTCAGCCCCAGCATTTT.

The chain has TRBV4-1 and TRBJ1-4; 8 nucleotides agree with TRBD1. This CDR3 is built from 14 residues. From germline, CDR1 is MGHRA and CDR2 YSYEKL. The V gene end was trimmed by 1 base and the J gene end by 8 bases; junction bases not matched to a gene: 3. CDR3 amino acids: CASSQGTGTEKLFF. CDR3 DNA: TGCGCCAGCAGCCAAGGGACAGGGACCGAAAAACTGTTTTTT.

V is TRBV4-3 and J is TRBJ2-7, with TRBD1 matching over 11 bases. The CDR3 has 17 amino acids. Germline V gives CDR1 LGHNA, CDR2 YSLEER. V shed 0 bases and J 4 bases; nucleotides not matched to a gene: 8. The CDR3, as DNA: TGCGCCAGCAGCCAAGATTTGATGGGGACAGGGGGGTACGAGCAGTACTTC. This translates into CASSQDLMGTGGYEQYF.

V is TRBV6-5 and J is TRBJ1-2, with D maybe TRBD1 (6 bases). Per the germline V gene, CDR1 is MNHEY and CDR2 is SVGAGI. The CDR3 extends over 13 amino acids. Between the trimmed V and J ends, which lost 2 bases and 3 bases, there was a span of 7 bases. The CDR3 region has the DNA TGTGCCAGCAGTTACACAGGGTACTATGGCTACACCTTC. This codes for CASSYTGYYGYTF.

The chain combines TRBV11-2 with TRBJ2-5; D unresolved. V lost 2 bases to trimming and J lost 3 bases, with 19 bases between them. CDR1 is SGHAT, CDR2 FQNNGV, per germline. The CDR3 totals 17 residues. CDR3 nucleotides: TGTGCCAGCAGCTTAAAGCTGTTGGCAGCAGCGAAAGAGACCCAGTACTTC. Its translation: CASSLKLLAAAKETQYF. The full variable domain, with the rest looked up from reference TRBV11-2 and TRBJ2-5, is EAGVAQSPRYKIIEKRQSVAFWCNPISGHATLYWYQQILGQGPKLLIQFQNNGVVDDSQLPKDRFSAERLKGVDSTLKIQPAKLEDSAVYLCASSLKLLAAAKETQYFGPGTRLLVL.

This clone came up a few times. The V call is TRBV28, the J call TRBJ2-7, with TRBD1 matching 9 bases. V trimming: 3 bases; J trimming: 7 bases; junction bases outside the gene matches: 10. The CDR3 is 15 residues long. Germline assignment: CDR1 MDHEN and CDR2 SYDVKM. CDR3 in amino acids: CASSFAGTGTREQYF. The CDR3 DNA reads TGTGCCAGCAGTTTTGCTGGGACAGGGACGCGGGAGCAGTACTTC.

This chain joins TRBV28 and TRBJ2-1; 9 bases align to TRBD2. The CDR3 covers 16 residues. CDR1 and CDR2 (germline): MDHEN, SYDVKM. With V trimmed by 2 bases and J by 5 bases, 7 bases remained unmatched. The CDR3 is CASSLALAGPHNEQFF. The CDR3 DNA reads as TGTGCCAGCAGTTTAGCGCTAGCGGGACCCCACAATGAGCAGTTCTTC.

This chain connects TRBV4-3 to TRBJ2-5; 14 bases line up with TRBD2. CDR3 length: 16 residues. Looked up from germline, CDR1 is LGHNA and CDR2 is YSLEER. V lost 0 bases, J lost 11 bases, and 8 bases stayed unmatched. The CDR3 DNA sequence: TGCGCCAGCAGCCAAGATCCGACAGGACTAGCGGGAGGACAGTACTTC. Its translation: CASSQDPTGLAGGQYF.

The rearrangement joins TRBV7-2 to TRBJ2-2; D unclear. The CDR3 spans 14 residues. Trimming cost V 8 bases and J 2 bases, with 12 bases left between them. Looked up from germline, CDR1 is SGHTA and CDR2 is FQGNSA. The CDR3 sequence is CASALSGNTGELFF. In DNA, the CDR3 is TGTGCCAGCGCTCTCTCAGGAAACACCGGGGAGCTGTTTTTT.

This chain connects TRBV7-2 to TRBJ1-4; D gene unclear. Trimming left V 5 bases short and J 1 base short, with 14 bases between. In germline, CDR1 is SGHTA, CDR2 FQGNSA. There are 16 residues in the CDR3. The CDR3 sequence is CASSTYLGQTNEKLFF. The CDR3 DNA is TGTGCCAGCAGCACCTATTTGGGCCAAACTAATGAAAAACTGTTTTTT. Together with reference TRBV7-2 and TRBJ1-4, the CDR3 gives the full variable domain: GAGVSQSPSNKVTEKGKDVELRCDPISGHTALYWYRQSLGQGLEFLIYFQGNSAPDKSGLPSDRFSAERTGGSVSTLTIQRTQQEDSAVYLCASSTYLGQTNEKLFFGSGTQLSVL.

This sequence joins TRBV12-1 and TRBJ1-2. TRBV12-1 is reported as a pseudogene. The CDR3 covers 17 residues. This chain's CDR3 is CASSFGGLGPNQYGYTF. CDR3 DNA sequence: TGTGCCAGCAGCTTTGGAGGACTCGGGCCGAATCAGTATGGCTACACCTTC.

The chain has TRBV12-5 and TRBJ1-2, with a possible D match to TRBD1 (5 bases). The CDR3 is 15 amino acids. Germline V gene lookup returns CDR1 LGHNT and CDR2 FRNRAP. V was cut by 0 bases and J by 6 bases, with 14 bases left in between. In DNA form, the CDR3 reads TGTGCTAGTGGTTTGGTACCCCGGACAAGGAATGGCTACACCTTC. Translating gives CASGLVPRTRNGYTF. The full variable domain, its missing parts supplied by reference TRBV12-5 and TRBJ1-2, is DARVTQTPRHKVTEMGQEVTMRCQPILGHNTVFWYRQTMMQGLELLAYFRNRAPLDDSGMPKDRFSAEMPDATLATLKIQPSEPRDSAVYFCASGLVPRTRNGYTFGSGTRLTVV.

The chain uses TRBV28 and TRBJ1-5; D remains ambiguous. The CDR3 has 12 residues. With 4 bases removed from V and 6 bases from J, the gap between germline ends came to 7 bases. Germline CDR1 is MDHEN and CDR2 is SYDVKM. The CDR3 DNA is TGTGCCAGCAGTTCGACTTTTCAGCCCCAGCATTTT. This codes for CASSSTFQPQHF.

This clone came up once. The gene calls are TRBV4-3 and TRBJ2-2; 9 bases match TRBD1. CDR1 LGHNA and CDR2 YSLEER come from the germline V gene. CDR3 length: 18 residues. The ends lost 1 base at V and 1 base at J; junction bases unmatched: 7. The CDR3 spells CASSQVVGTGLNTGELFF. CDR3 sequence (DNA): TGCGCCAGCAGCCAAGTAGTCGGGACAGGGTTGAACACCGGGGAGCTGTTTTTT.

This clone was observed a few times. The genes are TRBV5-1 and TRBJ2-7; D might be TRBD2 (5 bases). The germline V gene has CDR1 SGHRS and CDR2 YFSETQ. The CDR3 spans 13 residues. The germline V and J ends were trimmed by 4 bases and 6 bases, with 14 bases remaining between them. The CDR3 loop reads CASSPPGSLEQYF. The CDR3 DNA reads TGCGCCAGCAGCCCCCCTGGGAGCCTCGAGCAGTACTTC.

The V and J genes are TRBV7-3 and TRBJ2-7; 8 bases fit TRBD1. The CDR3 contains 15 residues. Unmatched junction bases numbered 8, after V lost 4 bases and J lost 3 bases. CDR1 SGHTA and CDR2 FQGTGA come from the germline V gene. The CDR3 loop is CASSSGTGGLYEQYF. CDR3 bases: TGTGCCAGCAGCTCCGGGACAGGAGGACTCTACGAGCAGTACTTC. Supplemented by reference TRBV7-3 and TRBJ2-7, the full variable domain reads GAGVSQTPSNKVTEKGKYVELRCDPISGHTALYWYRQSLGQGPEFLIYFQGTGAADDSGLPNDRFFAVRPEGSVSTLKIQRTERGDSAVYLCASSSGTGGLYEQYFGPGTRLTVT.

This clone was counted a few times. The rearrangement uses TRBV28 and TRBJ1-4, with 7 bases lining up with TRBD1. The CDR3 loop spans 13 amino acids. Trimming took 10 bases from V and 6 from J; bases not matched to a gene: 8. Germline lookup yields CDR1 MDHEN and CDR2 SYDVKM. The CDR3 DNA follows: TGTGCCACATGGACAGGTGCCCATGAAAAACTGTTTTTT. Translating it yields CATWTGAHEKLFF.

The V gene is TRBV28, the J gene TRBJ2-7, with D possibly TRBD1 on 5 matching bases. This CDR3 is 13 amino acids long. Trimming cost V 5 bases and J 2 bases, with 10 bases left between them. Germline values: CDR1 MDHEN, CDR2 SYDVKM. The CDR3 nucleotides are TGTGCCAGCAGTCCACCAGGGACCTACGAGCAGTACTTC. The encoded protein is CASSPPGTYEQYF.

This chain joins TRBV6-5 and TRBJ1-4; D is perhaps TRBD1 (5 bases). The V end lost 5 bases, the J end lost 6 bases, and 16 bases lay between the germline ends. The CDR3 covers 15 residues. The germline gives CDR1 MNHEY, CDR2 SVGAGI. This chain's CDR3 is CASSPWRGLHEKLFF. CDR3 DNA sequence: TGTGCCAGCAGTCCCTGGCGGGGCTTGCATGAAAAACTGTTTTTT.

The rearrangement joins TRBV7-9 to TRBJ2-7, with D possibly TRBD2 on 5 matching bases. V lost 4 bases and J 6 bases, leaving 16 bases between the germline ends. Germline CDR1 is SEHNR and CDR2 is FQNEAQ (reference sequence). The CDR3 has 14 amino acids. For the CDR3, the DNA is TGTGCCAGCAGCTCATCAGGAGACTACGCCGAGCAGTACTTC. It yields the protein CASSSSGDYAEQYF.

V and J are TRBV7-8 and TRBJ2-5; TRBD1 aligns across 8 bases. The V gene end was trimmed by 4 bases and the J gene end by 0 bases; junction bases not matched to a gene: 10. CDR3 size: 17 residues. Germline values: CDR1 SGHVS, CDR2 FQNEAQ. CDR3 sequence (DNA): TGTGCCAGCAGCTCAAAACCGGGACAGGAGAACCAAGAGACCCAGTACTTC. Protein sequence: CASSSKPGQENQETQYF. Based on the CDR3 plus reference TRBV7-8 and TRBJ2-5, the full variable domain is GAGVSQSPRYKVAKRGQDVALRCDPISGHVSLFWYQQALGQGPEFLTYFQNEAQLDKSGLPSDRFFAERPEGSVSTLKIQRTQQEDSAVYLCASSSKPGQENQETQYFGPGTRLLVL.

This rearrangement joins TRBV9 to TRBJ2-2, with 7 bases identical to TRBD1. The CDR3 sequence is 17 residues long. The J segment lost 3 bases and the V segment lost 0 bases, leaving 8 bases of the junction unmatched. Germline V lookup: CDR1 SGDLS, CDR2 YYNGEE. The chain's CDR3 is CASSVGGRGLDTGELFF. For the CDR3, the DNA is TGTGCCAGCAGCGTAGGGGGCAGGGGGTTGGACACCGGGGAGCTGTTTTTT.

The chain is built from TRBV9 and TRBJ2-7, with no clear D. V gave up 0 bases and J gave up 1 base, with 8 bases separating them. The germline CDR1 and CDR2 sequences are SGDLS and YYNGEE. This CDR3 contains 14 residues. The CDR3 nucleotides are TGTGCCAGCAGCGTAGAAGGCGGTTCCTACGAGCAGTACTTC. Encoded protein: CASSVEGGSYEQYF.

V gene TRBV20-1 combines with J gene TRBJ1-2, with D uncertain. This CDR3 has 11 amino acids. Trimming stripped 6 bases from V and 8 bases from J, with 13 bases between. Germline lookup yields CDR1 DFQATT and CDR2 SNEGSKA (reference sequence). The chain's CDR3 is CSATTGSGYTF. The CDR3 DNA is TGCAGTGCCACCACGGGGTCCGGCTACACCTTC.

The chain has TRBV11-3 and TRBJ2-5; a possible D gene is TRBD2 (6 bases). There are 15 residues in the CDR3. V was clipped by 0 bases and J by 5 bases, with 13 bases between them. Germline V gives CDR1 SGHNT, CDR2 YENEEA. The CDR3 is CASSLDGGKGETQYF. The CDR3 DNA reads TGTGCCAGCAGCTTAGATGGGGGGAAGGGGGAGACCCAGTACTTC. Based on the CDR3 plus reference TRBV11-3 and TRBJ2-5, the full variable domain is EAGVVQSPRYKIIEKKQPVAFWCNPISGHNTLYWYLQNLGQGPELLIRYENEEAVDDSQLPKDRFSAERLKGVDSTLKIQPAELGDSAVYLCASSLDGGKGETQYFGPGTRLLVL.

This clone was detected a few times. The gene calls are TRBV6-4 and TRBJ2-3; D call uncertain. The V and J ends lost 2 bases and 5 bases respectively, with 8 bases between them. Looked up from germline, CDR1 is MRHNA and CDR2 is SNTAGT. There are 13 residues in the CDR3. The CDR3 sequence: CASSDDTKDTQYF. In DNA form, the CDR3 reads TGTGCCAGCAGTGACGACACGAAAGATACGCAGTATTTT.

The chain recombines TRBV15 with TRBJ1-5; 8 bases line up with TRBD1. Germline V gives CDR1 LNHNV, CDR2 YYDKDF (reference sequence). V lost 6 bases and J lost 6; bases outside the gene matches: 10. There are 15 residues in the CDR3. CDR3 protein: CATRGIGTGLQPQHF. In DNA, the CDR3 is TGTGCCACCAGGGGTATCGGGACAGGACTTCAGCCCCAGCATTTT.